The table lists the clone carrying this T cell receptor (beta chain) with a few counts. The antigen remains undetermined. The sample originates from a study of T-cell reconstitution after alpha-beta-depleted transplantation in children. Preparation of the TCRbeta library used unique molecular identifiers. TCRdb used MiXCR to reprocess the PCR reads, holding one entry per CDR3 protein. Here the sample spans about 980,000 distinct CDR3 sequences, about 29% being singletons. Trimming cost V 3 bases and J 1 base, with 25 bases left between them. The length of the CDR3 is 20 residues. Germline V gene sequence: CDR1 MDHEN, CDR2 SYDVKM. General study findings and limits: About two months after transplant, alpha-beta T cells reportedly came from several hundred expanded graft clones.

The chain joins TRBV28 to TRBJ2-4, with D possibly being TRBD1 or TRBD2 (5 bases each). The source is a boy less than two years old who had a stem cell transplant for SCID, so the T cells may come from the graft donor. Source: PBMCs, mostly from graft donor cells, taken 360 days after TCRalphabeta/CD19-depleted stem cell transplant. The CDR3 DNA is TGTGCCAGCAGTTTTGTGACAGCGAATCCTAAATGGGGGGCCAAAAACATTCAGTACTTC. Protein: CASSFVTANPKWGAKNIQYF.